Following are 14 T cell receptor beta chains from one sample sequenced in a study of beta chain features in type 1 diabetes. Isolated RNA was reverse transcribed in full, so expressed TCRB transcripts were sequenced. The assay was immunoSEQ multiplex PCR, and TCRdb's table has in-frame clones only and misses some. The data contain 250,000 to 300,000 clones, around 7.3% of them singletons. Sequenced: central memory CD4+ T cells from blood. The receptors shown here come from a woman aged 18-35 years in good health.

V and J are TRBV7-8 and TRBJ2-1; TRBD2 agrees at 15 bases. The CDR3 runs to 17 residues. After removal of 5 bases from V and 9 bases from J, the junction contained 11 bases not matched to a gene. Germline values: CDR1 SGHVS, CDR2 FQNEAQ. This CDR3 is CASSASGLAGGRGEQFF. The CDR3 DNA follows: TGTGCCAGCAGCGCATCTGGACTAGCGGGAGGGAGGGGTGAGCAGTTCTTC.

The rearrangement joins TRBV18 to TRBJ1-3, with D possibly matching TRBD1 (6 bases). This CDR3 has 15 amino acids. In germline, CDR1 is KGHSH, CDR2 LQKENI. The V gene lost 2 bases and the J gene lost 4 bases, with 12 bases spanning the gap. Here the CDR3 reads CASSPDGGFGNTIYF. DNA of the CDR3: TGTGCCAGCTCACCAGATGGGGGCTTCGGAAACACCATATATTTT. The complete variable domain, with remaining parts taken from reference TRBV18 and TRBJ1-3, reads NAGVMQNPRHLVRRRGQEARLRCSPMKGHSHVYWYRQLPEEGLKFMVYLQKENIIDESGMPKERFSAEFPKEGPSILRIQQVVRGDSAAYFCASSPDGGFGNTIYFGEGSWLTVV.

This clone was detected ten times or more. The chain carries TRBV29-1 and TRBJ2-2; a weak D match, TRBD2 (5 bases). From germline, CDR1 is SQVTM and CDR2 ANQGSEA. V dropped 0 bases and J dropped 3 bases, with 11 bases sitting between them. The CDR3 length is 15 residues. In DNA form, the CDR3 reads TGCAGCGTTGAAGATCCATGGGGAGACACCGGGGAGCTGTTTTTT. Encoded protein: CSVEDPWGDTGELFF.

Concerning this clone: Other DNA variants within this sample encode the same CDR3. The gene calls are TRBV9 and TRBJ2-3, with no clear D. Germline V gene sequence: CDR1 SGDLS, CDR2 YYNGEE. This CDR3 region has 14 residues. V lost 0 bases to trimming and J lost 3 bases, with 8 bases between them. The CDR3 reads CASSVVGRTDTQYF. CDR3 bases: TGTGCCAGCAGCGTAGTCGGGCGGACAGATACGCAGTATTTT.

The rearrangement links TRBV30 to TRBJ2-1; tentative D call: TRBD1 (5 bases). Between the trimmed V and J ends, which lost 5 bases and 7 bases, there was a span of 18 bases. Per germline, CDR1 GTSNPN and CDR2 SVGIG (reference sequence). CDR3 length: 14 amino acids. CDR3 DNA: TGTGCCTGGGGCTTCGGACATATAACGAATGAGCAGTTCTTC. This translates into CAWGFGHITNEQFF. Based on the CDR3 plus reference TRBV30 and TRBJ2-1, the full variable domain is SQTIHQWPATLVQPVGSPLSLECTVEGTSNPNLYWYRQAAGRGLQLLFYSVGIGQISSEVPQNLSASRPQDRQFILSSKKLLLSDSGFYLCAWGFGHITNEQFFGPGTRLTVL.

This CDR3 is CASSLFGDYGYTF. CDR3 nucleotides: TGTGCCAGCAGTTTATTTGGCGACTATGGCTACACCTTC. The chain carries TRBV27 and TRBJ1-2; D call uncertain. The germline CDR1 and CDR2 sequences are MNHEY and SMNVEV (reference sequence). CDR3 length: 13 residues. Trimming removed 1 base at V and 3 bases at J, with 6 bases between.

The rearrangement links TRBV30 to TRBJ1-5, with 9 bases identical to TRBD1. The CDR3 runs 15 residues. Germline V gene data show CDR1 as GTSNPN and CDR2 as SVGIG (reference sequence). Trimming cost V 4 bases and J 0 bases; bases outside gene matches: 4. CDR3: CAWNRGPHSNQPQHF. The CDR3 DNA sequence: TGTGCCTGGAACAGGGGGCCGCATAGCAATCAGCCCCAGCATTTT.

This clone was seen only a few times. This chain joins TRBV7-3 and TRBJ2-7; 13 bases fit TRBD2. This CDR3 region has 14 residues. J lost 6 bases, V lost 5 bases, and 4 bases had no gene match. CDR1 and CDR2 (germline): SGHTA, FQGTGA. CDR3 protein: CASSRTSGSTEQYF. The CDR3, as DNA: TGTGCCAGCAGCCGGACTAGCGGGAGTACCGAGCAGTACTTC.

The chain is built from TRBV9 and TRBJ2-5; the match to TRBD1 covers 7 bases. J lost 1 base, V lost 3 bases, and 6 bases had no gene match. Germline V lookup: CDR1 SGDLS, CDR2 YYNGEE. The CDR3 runs to 15 residues. CDR3 protein: CASSAAGTAQETQYF. CDR3 in DNA: TGTGCCAGCAGCGCGGCCGGGACAGCCCAAGAGACCCAGTACTTC.

This clone has a handful of counts. This chain links TRBV5-6 with TRBJ1-5; D call uncertain. Germline CDR1 SGHDT, CDR2 YYEEEE. The CDR3 consists of 12 residues. V was cut by 1 base and J by 5 bases, with 4 bases left in between. The CDR3, as DNA: TGTGCCAGCAGCTTGTTGGATCAGCCCCAGCATTTT. Translating gives CASSLLDQPQHF.

The chain joins TRBV28 to TRBJ2-1; a possible D gene is TRBD1 (6 bases). CDR1 and CDR2 (germline): MDHEN, SYDVKM. The CDR3 length is 15 residues. Trimming took off 7 bases at V and 0 bases at J, with 13 bases between the two ends. CDR3 amino acids: CASTQDRLSYNEQFF. The CDR3 bases are TGTGCCAGCACCCAAGACAGGCTCTCCTACAATGAGCAGTTCTTC. Using reference TRBV28 and TRBJ2-1 for the parts outside the CDR3, the full variable domain is DVKVTQSSRYLVKRTGEKVFLECVQDMDHENMFWYRQDPGLGLRLIYFSYDVKMKEKGDIPEGYSVSREKKERFSLILESASTNQTSMYLCASTQDRLSYNEQFFGPGTRLTVL.

In its sample, this clone was seen a few times. This rearrangement joins TRBV7-9 to TRBJ1-4; D call uncertain. Germline V CDR1 and CDR2: SEHNR, FQNEAQ (reference sequence). The CDR3 is 15 residues long. Trimming left V 5 bases short and J 8 bases short, with 18 bases between. For the CDR3, the DNA is TGTGCCAGCAGCCGAGGCCGGGTTGTTATGGAAAAACTGTTTTTT. Translating gives CASSRGRVVMEKLFF.

This clone was detected only a few times. The rearrangement uses TRBV9 and TRBJ2-3; D call uncertain. Looked up from germline, CDR1 is SGDLS and CDR2 is YYNGEE. V gave up 5 bases and J gave up 2 bases, with 9 bases separating them. The CDR3 loop spans 13 amino acids. The CDR3 DNA is TGTGCCAGCAGTCGACCCGACACAGATACGCAGTATTTT. Translating it yields CASSRPDTDTQYF.

The CDR3 is CSSTSGSYNEQFF. In DNA form, the CDR3 reads TGCAGCTCGACTAGCGGATCCTACAATGAGCAGTTCTTC. V usage is TRBV29-1 and J usage is TRBJ2-1; the match to TRBD2 covers 9 bases. Unmatched junction bases numbered 3, after V lost 8 bases and J lost 1 base. The CDR3 consists of 13 residues. Germline V gene sequence: CDR1 SQVTM, CDR2 ANQGSEA.